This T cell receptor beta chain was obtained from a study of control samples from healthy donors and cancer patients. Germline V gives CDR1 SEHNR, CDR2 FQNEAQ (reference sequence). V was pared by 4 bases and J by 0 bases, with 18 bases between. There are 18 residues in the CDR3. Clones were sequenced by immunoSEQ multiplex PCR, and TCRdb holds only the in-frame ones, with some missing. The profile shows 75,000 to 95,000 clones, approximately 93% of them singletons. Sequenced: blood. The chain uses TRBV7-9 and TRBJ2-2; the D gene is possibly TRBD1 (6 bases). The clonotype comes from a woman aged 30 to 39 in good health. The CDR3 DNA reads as TGTGCCAGCAGCTCCCCCCGGACAGCTCCCTCGAACACCGGGGAGCTGTTTTTT. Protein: CASSSPRTAPSNTGELFF.